One sample yielded the 27 T cell receptor beta chains listed below, sequenced in a study of blood T cell repertoires in COVID-19. Assay: immunoSEQ multiplex PCR; the TCRdb copy retains only in-frame clones and omits some. This repertoire shows 150,000 to 200,000 clones, about 88% found once; its top ten account for less than 1%. The sample taken for sequencing was peripheral blood. The receptors shown here come from a man between 18 and 29 years old with acute or convalescent COVID-19.

The chain uses TRBV29-1 and TRBJ2-5, with TRBD1 matching over 11 bases. J was trimmed by 4 bases and V by 6 bases; bases with no gene match: 4. Germline values: CDR1 SQVTM, CDR2 ANQGSEA. The CDR3 spans 13 residues. The chain's CDR3 is CSVRGQGVETQYF. In DNA form, the CDR3 reads TGCAGCGTGAGGGGACAGGGGGTAGAGACCCAGTACTTC.

The V call is TRBV30, the J call TRBJ1-5; 7 positions agree with TRBD1. The germline V gene has CDR1 GTSNPN and CDR2 SVGIG (reference sequence). After removal of 5 bases from V and 2 bases from J, the junction contained 9 bases not matched to a gene. The CDR3 covers 15 residues. This CDR3 reads CAWGRRGPGNQPQHF. CDR3 in DNA: TGTGCCTGGGGGAGGAGGGGGCCTGGCAATCAGCCCCAGCATTTT.

The chain couples TRBV19 to TRBJ2-7; TRBD2 agrees at 9 bases. The CDR3 covers 15 residues. Germline assignment: CDR1 LNHDA and CDR2 SQIVND (reference sequence). Trimming at V came to 3 bases and at J to 0 bases, leaving 3 bases not matched to a gene. In DNA, the CDR3 is TGTGCCAGTAGTATGGCTAGCGGGGCCTCCTACGAGCAGTACTTC. Translation gives CASSMASGASYEQYF.

The V call is TRBV6-5, the J call TRBJ1-4, with D perhaps TRBD1 (5 bases). The CDR3 is made up of 14 amino acids. Trimming removed 3 bases at V and 8 bases at J, with 13 bases between. The germline V gene encodes CDR1 MNHEY and CDR2 SVGAGI. The CDR3 DNA is TGTGCCAGCAGTTATTACTTGGGGGGAGAAAAACTGTTTTTT. Translation gives CASSYYLGGEKLFF.

CDR3: CASSLGQIPYSNQPQHF. For the CDR3, the DNA is TGTGCCAGCAGTTTAGGGCAGATACCCTATAGCAATCAGCCCCAGCATTTT. V and J are TRBV28 and TRBJ1-5, with D unresolved. Germline V gives CDR1 MDHEN, CDR2 SYDVKM. CDR3 length equals 17 residues. With 2 bases removed from V and 0 bases from J, the gap between germline ends came to 14 bases. The variable domain in full, completed from reference TRBV28 and TRBJ1-5, reads DVKVTQSSRYLVKRTGEKVFLECVQDMDHENMFWYRQDPGLGLRLIYFSYDVKMKEKGDIPEGYSVSREKKERFSLILESASTNQTSMYLCASSLGQIPYSNQPQHFGDGTRLSIL.

This clone was found once. This chain connects TRBV6-6 to TRBJ1-2, with 12 bases identical to TRBD1. V was clipped by 6 bases and J by 8 bases; unmatched bases: 7. Germline V CDR1 and CDR2: MNHNY, SVGAGI (reference sequence). This CDR3 is 14 amino acids long. The CDR3 DNA reads as TGTGCCAGCAGCCGGGGACAGGGGGCTGTCGGCTACACCTTC. It is translated as CASSRGQGAVGYTF.

The rearrangement uses TRBV7-3 and TRBJ2-1; TRBD1 matches at 9 bases. The CDR3 is 15 amino acids. CDR1 and CDR2 (germline): SGHTA, FQGTGA. V lost 5 bases to trimming and J lost 2 bases; unmatched junction nucleotides: 4. CDR3 in amino acids: CASSPGQGPYNEQFF. The CDR3 nucleotides read TGTGCCAGCAGCCCCGGACAGGGGCCCTACAATGAGCAGTTCTTC.

The chain joins TRBV5-4 to TRBJ2-5, with TRBD2 as a possible D gene (5 bases). Per the germline V gene, CDR1 is SGHNT and CDR2 is YYREEE (reference sequence). Between the trimmed V and J ends, which lost 4 bases and 7 bases, there was a span of 14 bases. There are 13 residues in the CDR3. CDR3 protein: CASSPNSAGTQYF. DNA for the CDR3: TGTGCCAGCAGCCCAAACAGCGCGGGGACCCAGTACTTC.

The chain combines TRBV5-5 with TRBJ1-5; D gene unclear. This CDR3 comprises 13 residues. V was shortened by 4 bases and J by 3 bases, with 8 bases between the two germline ends. Per germline, CDR1 SGHKS and CDR2 YYEKEE (reference sequence). CDR3 loop: CASSHSVNQPQHF. The CDR3 coding sequence is TGTGCCAGCAGCCACAGTGTCAATCAGCCCCAGCATTTT.

V gene TRBV30 combines with J gene TRBJ1-1, with 8 bases that match TRBD1. The germline CDR1 and CDR2 sequences are GTSNPN and SVGIG (reference sequence). V was pared by 2 bases and J by 1 base, with 9 bases of the junction left unmatched. The CDR3 runs to 16 residues. CDR3 DNA: TGTGCCTGGAGTTCAGGACAGGGTTGGGAGAACACTGAAGCTTTCTTT. As protein: CAWSSGQGWENTEAFF.

This chain connects TRBV9 to TRBJ2-1, with a weak D call TRBD1 (5 bases). Germline CDR1 reads SGDLS; CDR2 reads YYNGEE. CDR3 length: 13 amino acids. V shed 3 bases and J shed 6 bases, with 10 bases lying between them. The CDR3 region is CASSADRSNEQFF. CDR3 bases: TGTGCCAGCAGCGCCGACAGAAGCAATGAGCAGTTCTTC. Using reference TRBV9 and TRBJ2-1 for the parts outside the CDR3, the full variable domain is DSGVTQTPKHLITATGQRVTLRCSPRSGDLSVYWYQQSLDQGLQFLIQYYNGEERAKGNILERFSAQQFPDLHSELNLSSLELGDSALYFCASSADRSNEQFFGPGTRLTVL.

This clone came up a few times. This sequence joins TRBV2 and TRBJ1-6; 9 bases fit TRBD1. The trim removed 8 bases at V and 9 bases at J, leaving 5 bases unmatched. Germline CDR1 and CDR2: SNHLY and FYNNEI. This CDR3 region has 13 residues. CDR3 DNA: TGTGCCAGCTCCGGGACAGGGATTTCACCCCTCCACTTT. This sequence encodes CASSGTGISPLHF.

The chain is built from TRBV6-1 and TRBJ2-2; TRBD1 aligns across 9 bases. CDR1 is MNHNS and CDR2 is SASEGT in the germline V gene. The length of the CDR3 is 17 residues. V lost 2 bases and J lost 5; bases outside the gene matches: 9. The CDR3 loop reads CASSELTGGIYTGELFF. In DNA form, the CDR3 reads TGTGCCAGCAGTGAATTGACAGGGGGAATCTATACCGGGGAGCTGTTTTTT.

The chain has TRBV5-1 and TRBJ2-1; possible D gene TRBD2, 6 bases. V lost 2 bases and J lost 3, with 15 bases in between. Germline V gives CDR1 SGHRS, CDR2 YFSETQ. There are 16 residues in the CDR3. The CDR3 region has the DNA TGCGCCAGCAGCTTCTCCTCGGGGGACGTCTACAATGAGCAGTTCTTC. Translating it yields CASSFSSGDVYNEQFF. Full variable domain (rest looked up from reference TRBV5-1 and TRBJ2-1): KAGVTQTPRYLIKTRGQQVTLSCSPISGHRSVSWYQQTPGQGLQFLFEYFSETQRNKGNFPGRFSGRQFSNSRSEMNVSTLELGDSALYLCASSFSSGDVYNEQFFGPGTRLTVL.

V gene TRBV7-2 combines with J gene TRBJ2-1, with 12 bases that match TRBD2. V dropped 6 bases and J dropped 4; count of bases not matched to a gene: 4. The CDR3 length is 15 residues. The germline V gene has CDR1 SGHTA and CDR2 FQGNSA. Written as DNA, the CDR3 is TGTGCCAGCAGGCCCGGGACTAGCGGGTACAATGAGCAGTTCTTC. This encodes CASRPGTSGYNEQFF.

The V gene is TRBV19, the J gene TRBJ1-5, with 7 bases aligning to TRBD1. The V gene end was trimmed by 6 bases and the J gene end by 8 bases; junction bases not matched to a gene: 10. This CDR3 contains 14 residues. Germline CDR1 reads LNHDA; CDR2 reads SQIVND (reference sequence). CDR3 in DNA: TGTGCCAGTAGCAGGACAGGATCTATGGAGCCCCAGCATTTT. This translates into CASSRTGSMEPQHF. Full variable domain (rest looked up from reference TRBV19 and TRBJ1-5): DGGITQSPKYLFRKEGQNVTLSCEQNLNHDAMYWYRQDPGQGLRLIYYSQIVNDFQKGDIAEGYSVSREKKESFPLTVTSAQKNPTAFYLCASSRTGSMEPQHFGDGTRLSIL.

The genes are TRBV27 and TRBJ1-2, with a tentative D call TRBD1 (5 bases). The CDR3 has 14 residues. V lost 3 bases and J lost 6, with 14 bases in between. CDR1 and CDR2 (germline): MNHEY, SMNVEV (reference sequence). The CDR3 DNA reads TGTGCCAGCAGTTTGGCGGGGCGGCTGGATGGCTACACCTTC. Its translation: CASSLAGRLDGYTF.

The rearrangement uses TRBV5-4 and TRBJ2-1, with TRBD1 matching over 11 bases. Germline CDR1 reads SGHNT; CDR2 reads YYREEE (reference sequence). The CDR3 loop spans 16 amino acids. The ends lost 4 bases at V and 7 bases at J; junction bases unmatched: 10. The CDR3 region is CASSPDRGQKVNEQFF. The CDR3 DNA follows: TGTGCCAGCAGCCCGGACAGGGGGCAGAAGGTAAATGAGCAGTTCTTC.

The chain uses TRBV5-5 and TRBJ1-6, with D unclear. From germline, CDR1 is SGHKS and CDR2 YYEKEE (reference sequence). V was pared by 2 bases and J by 5 bases, with 8 bases between. The CDR3 extends over 14 amino acids. The chain's CDR3 is CASSFEGNNSPLHF. The CDR3 DNA is TGTGCCAGCAGCTTCGAGGGAAATAATTCACCCCTCCACTTT.

The chain carries TRBV7-8 and TRBJ2-6; 7 nucleotides agree with TRBD1. With 6 bases clipped from V and 0 bases from J, the junction kept 11 bases outside the gene matches. The CDR3 is 18 amino acids. From germline, CDR1 is SGHVS and CDR2 FQNEAQ. The CDR3 is CASSTHRGPHSGANVLTF. CDR3 bases: TGTGCCAGCAGTACCCACAGGGGACCCCACTCTGGGGCCAACGTCCTGACTTTC. The variable domain in full, completed from reference TRBV7-8 and TRBJ2-6, reads GAGVSQSPRYKVAKRGQDVALRCDPISGHVSLFWYQQALGQGPEFLTYFQNEAQLDKSGLPSDRFFAERPEGSVSTLKIQRTQQEDSAVYLCASSTHRGPHSGANVLTFGAGSRLTVL.

This clone was detected only once. The gene calls are TRBV6-6 and TRBJ1-2; TRBD1 might be the D (5 bases). V gave up 2 bases and J gave up 7 bases, with 8 bases separating them. The CDR3 runs 12 residues. Germline V gene sequence: CDR1 MNHNY, CDR2 SVGAGI (reference sequence). Here the CDR3 reads CASSYEGVGYTF. The CDR3 DNA reads as TGTGCCAGCAGTTACGAAGGGGTTGGCTACACCTTC.

The V gene is TRBV30, the J gene TRBJ2-1; TRBD2 agrees at 8 bases. This CDR3 spans 15 amino acids. CDR1 GTSNPN and CDR2 SVGIG come from the germline V gene (reference sequence). Unmatched junction bases numbered 8, after V lost 0 bases and J lost 7 bases. The CDR3 DNA reads TGTGCCTGGAGTGTTTGGACTAGCATCAGGAATGAGCAGTTCTTC. This translates into CAWSVWTSIRNEQFF.

CDR3 loop: CASTKGGLGKLFF. The DNA for the CDR3 is TGTGCCAGCACCAAGGGGGGGCTTGGAAAACTGTTTTTT. This rearrangement joins TRBV2 to TRBJ1-4, with D tentatively TRBD1 (6 bases). CDR1 and CDR2 (germline): SNHLY, FYNNEI. V was cut by 7 bases and J by 10 bases, with 16 bases left in between. The CDR3 is 13 residues long.

As concerns this clone: Within the sample, other DNA sequences also encode this same CDR3. The chain employs TRBV2 and TRBJ1-2, with D possibly TRBD1 on 6 matching bases. Trimming pared 6 bases from V and 1 base from J, leaving 9 bases between. Germline-derived CDR1 and CDR2 are SNHLY and FYNNEI. The CDR3 extends over 13 amino acids. CDR3 sequence reads: CASRQQGNYGYTF. The CDR3 DNA sequence: TGTGCCAGCAGGCAACAGGGTAACTATGGCTACACCTTC.

The rearrangement links TRBV5-1 to TRBJ1-1, with TRBD1 matching over 9 bases. The V gene's germline CDR1 is SGHRS and CDR2 YFSETQ. With V trimmed by 3 bases and J by 11 bases, 8 bases remained unmatched. This CDR3 contains 13 residues. In DNA, the CDR3 is TGCGCCAGCAGCTCGACCGACAGGGGGGAGGCTTTCTTT. This sequence encodes CASSSTDRGEAFF.

This clone was seen more than once but under ten times. DNA of the CDR3: TGTGCCAGCAGCTGGGCCGGGACTAGCGGGGCGAACACCGGGGAGCTGTTTTTT. Amino acid sequence: CASSWAGTSGANTGELFF. V gene TRBV5-4 combines with J gene TRBJ2-2; TRBD2 agrees at 13 bases. This CDR3 has 18 residues. CDR1 SGHNT and CDR2 YYREEE come from the germline V gene (reference sequence). V lost 3 bases, J lost 0 bases, and 5 bases stayed unmatched.

V gene TRBV28 combines with J gene TRBJ1-4; the D is unclear. The germline V gene has CDR1 MDHEN and CDR2 SYDVKM. The V end was cut by 1 base, the J end by 13 bases, with 13 bases between. This CDR3 contains 13 residues. CDR3 DNA sequence: TGTGCCAGCAGTTTATTAGGAAGGGAGGGACTGTTTTTT. Its translation is CASSLLGREGLFF.